The clone carrying this TCR beta chain was detected many times. Its matching antigen is unknown. In the library, unique molecular identifiers were attached to individual cDNA molecules. In the original workflow: The number of TCRs in each sample had a median of approximately 96,000 and spanned roughly 23,224 to 750,000. TCRdb re-called the RACE reads through MiXCR, storing one row per CDR3 protein. The V and J calls come from TCRdb's annotation, not from the publication. The sample includes tens of thousands of distinct CDR3 sequences, 4% to 4.5% seen only once; the top ten take about 6%. The time point: healthy volunteer bleed at 2 weeks. Unfractionated whole blood served as the source for total RNA extraction. This entry belongs to a study of human T cells and chemical hapten exposure. About the study: Largely, small differences in pooled library volume made per-sample TCR yields vary. Regarding the study as a whole: TCRs above 1 in 1000 frequency did not change with DPC sensitization.

Germline CDR1 ENHRY, CDR2 SYGVKD. Trimming removed 3 bases at V and 2 bases at J, with 5 bases between. The CDR3 contains 12 residues. The sample was whole blood. The receptor was isolated from a human donor in good health. Some clones in this sample may be carry-over from other donors' samples. The V gene is TRBV10-3, the J gene TRBJ2-7; the D is unclear. CDR3 bases: TGTGCCATCAGTGACAGTACCTACGAGCAGTACTTC. This codes for CAISDSTYEQYF.